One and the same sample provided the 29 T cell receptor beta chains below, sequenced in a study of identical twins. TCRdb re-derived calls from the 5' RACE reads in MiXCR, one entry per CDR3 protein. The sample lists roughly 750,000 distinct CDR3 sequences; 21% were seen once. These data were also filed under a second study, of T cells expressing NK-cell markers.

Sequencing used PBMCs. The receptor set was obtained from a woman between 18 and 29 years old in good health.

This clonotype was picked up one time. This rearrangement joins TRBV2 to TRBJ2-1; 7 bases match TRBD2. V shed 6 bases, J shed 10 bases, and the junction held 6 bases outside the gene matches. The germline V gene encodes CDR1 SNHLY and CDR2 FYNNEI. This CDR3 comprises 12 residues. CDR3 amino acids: CASRGTTDEQFF. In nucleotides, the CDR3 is TGTGCCAGCAGAGGGACTACCGACGAGCAGTTCTTC.

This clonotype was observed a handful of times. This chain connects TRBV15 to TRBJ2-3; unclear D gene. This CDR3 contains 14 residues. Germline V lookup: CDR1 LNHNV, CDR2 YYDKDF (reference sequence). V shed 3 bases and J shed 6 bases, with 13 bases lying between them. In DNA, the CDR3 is TGTGCCACCAGCAGTTCCAATCCCTGGGATACGCAGTATTTT. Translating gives CATSSSNPWDTQYF.

The CDR3 protein is CASSYSWTSGMYNEQFF. CDR3 sequence (DNA): TGTGCCAGCAGTTACTCATGGACTAGCGGGATGTACAATGAGCAGTTCTTC. V is TRBV6-5 and J is TRBJ2-1, with TRBD2 matching 12 bases. Germline V CDR1 and CDR2: MNHEY, SVGAGI. The V segment lost 0 bases and the J segment 4 bases; nucleotides outside the gene matches: 4. This CDR3 is 17 amino acids long.

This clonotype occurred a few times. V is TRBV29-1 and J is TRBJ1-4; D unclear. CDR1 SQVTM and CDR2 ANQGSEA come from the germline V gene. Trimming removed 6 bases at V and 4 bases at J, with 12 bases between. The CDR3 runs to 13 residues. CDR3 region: CSVTGSSNEKLFF. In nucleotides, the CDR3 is TGCAGCGTAACCGGTTCTAGTAATGAAAAACTGTTTTTT.

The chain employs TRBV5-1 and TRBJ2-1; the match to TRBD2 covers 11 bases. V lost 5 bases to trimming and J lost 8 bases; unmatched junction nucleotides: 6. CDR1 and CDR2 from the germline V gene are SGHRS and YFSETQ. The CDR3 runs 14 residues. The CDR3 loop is CASRNSGGEYEQFF. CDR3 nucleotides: TGCGCCAGCAGAAATAGCGGGGGGGAATATGAGCAGTTCTTC.

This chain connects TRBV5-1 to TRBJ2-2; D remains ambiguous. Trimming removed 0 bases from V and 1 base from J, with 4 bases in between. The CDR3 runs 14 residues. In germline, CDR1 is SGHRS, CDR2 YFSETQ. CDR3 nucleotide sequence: TGCGCCAGCAGCTTGGCAATGAACACCGGGGAGCTGTTTTTT. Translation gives CASSLAMNTGELFF.

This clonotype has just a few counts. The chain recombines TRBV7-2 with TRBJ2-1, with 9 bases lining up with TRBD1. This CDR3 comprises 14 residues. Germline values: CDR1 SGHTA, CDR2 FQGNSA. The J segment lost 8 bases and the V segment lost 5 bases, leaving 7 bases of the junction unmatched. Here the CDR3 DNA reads TGTGCCAGCAGCCGTAGGGACAGGGCCCATGAGCAGTTCTTC. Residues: CASSRRDRAHEQFF.

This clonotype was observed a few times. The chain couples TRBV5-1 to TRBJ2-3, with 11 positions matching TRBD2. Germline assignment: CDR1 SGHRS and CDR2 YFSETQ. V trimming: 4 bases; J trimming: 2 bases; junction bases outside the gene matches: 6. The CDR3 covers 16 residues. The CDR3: CASSPGLAEITDTQYF. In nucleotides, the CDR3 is TGCGCCAGCAGCCCGGGACTAGCGGAGATCACAGATACGCAGTATTTT.

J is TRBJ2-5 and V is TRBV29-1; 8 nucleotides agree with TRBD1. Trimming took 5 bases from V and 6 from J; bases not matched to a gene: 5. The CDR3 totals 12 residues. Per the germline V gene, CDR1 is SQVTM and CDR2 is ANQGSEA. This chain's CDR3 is CSVIGQGKTQYF. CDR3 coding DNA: TGCAGCGTTATCGGACAGGGAAAGACCCAGTACTTC.

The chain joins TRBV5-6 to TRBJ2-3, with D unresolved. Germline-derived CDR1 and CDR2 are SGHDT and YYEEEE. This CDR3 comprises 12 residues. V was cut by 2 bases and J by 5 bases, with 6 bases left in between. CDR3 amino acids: CASSFKEDTQYF. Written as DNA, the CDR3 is TGTGCCAGCAGCTTTAAAGAAGATACGCAGTATTTT.

The CDR3 loop is CASSRIFGGTDTQYF. In DNA, the CDR3 is TGTGCCAGCAGCCGAATCTTCGGGGGCACAGATACGCAGTATTTT. The chain joins TRBV12-3 or TRBV12-4 to TRBJ2-3; possible D gene TRBD2, 5 bases. V gave up 6 bases and J gave up 1 base, with 14 bases separating them. This CDR3 has 15 amino acids.

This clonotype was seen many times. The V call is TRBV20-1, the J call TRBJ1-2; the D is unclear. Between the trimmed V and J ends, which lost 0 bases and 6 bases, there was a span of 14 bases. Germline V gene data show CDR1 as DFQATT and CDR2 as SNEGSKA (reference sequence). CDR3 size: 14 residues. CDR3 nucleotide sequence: TGCAGTGCTAGAGATAGGGCCATCTCGCATGGCTACACCTTC. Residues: CSARDRAISHGYTF.

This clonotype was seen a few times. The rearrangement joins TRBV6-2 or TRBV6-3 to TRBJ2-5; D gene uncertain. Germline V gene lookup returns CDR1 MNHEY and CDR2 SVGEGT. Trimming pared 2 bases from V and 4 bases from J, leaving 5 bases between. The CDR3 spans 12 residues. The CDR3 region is CASSYPTETQYF. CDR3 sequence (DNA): TGTGCCAGCAGTTACCCCACAGAGACCCAGTACTTC.

The CDR3 coding sequence is TGTGCCAGCAGCTTACTGGGAACGGCCTATGGCTACACCTTC. Translation: CASSLLGTAYGYTF. The V gene is TRBV13, the J gene TRBJ1-2; D is undetermined. There are 14 residues in the CDR3. V was cut by 2 bases and J by 4 bases, with 11 bases left in between. Germline CDR1 PRHDT, CDR2 FYEKMQ (reference sequence).

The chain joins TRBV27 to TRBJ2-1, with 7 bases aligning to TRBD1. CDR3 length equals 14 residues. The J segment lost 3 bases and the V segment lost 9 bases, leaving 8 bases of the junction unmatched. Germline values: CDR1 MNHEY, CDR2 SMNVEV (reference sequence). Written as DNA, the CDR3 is TGTGCCAGAGAGTACAGGGGTATCTACAATGAGCAGTTCTTC. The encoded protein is CAREYRGIYNEQFF.

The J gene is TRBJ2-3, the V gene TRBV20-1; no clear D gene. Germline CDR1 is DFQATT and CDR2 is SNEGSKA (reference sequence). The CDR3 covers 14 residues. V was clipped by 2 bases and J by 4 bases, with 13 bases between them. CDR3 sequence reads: CSARLYLLADTQYF. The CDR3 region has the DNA TGCAGTGCTAGATTGTATTTATTGGCAGATACGCAGTATTTT.

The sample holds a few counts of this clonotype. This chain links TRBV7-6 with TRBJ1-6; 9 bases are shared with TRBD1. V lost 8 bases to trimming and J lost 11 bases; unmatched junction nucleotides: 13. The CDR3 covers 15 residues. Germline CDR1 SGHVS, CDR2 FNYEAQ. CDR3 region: CASLYWDRVLAPLHF. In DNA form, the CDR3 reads TGTGCCAGCTTATATTGGGACAGGGTTTTGGCACCCCTCCACTTT.

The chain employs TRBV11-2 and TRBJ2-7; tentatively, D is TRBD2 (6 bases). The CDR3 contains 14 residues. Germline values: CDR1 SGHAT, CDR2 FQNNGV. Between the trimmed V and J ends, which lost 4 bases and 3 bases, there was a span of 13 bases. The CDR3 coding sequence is TGTGCCAGCAGCTGGGGGAGGACAATCTACGAGCAGTACTTC. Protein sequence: CASSWGRTIYEQYF.

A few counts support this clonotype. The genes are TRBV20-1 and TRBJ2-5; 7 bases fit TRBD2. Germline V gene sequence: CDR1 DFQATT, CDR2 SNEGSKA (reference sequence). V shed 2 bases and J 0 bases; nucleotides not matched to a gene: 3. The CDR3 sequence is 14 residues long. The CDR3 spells CSARFSGHQETQYF. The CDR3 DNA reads TGCAGTGCTAGATTTAGCGGGCACCAAGAGACCCAGTACTTC.

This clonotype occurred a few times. The CDR3: CASSGLAGMNTGELFF. CDR3 in DNA: TGTGCCAGCAGCGGACTAGCGGGGATGAACACCGGGGAGCTGTTTTTT. The chain couples TRBV9 to TRBJ2-2; 11 bases map to TRBD2. The V segment lost 3 bases and the J segment 1 base; nucleotides outside the gene matches: 2. The CDR3 has 16 amino acids. Germline V gene data show CDR1 as SGDLS and CDR2 as YYNGEE.

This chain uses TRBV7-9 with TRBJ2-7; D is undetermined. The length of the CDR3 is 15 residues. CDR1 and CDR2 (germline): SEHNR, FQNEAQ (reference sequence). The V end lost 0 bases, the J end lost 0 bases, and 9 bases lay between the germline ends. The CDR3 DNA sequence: TGTGCCAGCAGCTTAGCCGAGCGTGGCTCCTACGAGCAGTACTTC. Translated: CASSLAERGSYEQYF.

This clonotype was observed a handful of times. CDR3 nucleotide sequence: TGCAGTGCCGCGACTCCCCCGGCCGGGGATGAGCAGTTCTTC. This sequence encodes CSAATPPAGDEQFF. This chain connects TRBV20-1 to TRBJ2-1, with D possibly TRBD2 on 5 matching bases. Germline CDR1 reads DFQATT; CDR2 reads SNEGSKA (reference sequence). The CDR3 runs to 14 residues. V was cut by 6 bases and J by 8 bases, with 20 bases left in between.

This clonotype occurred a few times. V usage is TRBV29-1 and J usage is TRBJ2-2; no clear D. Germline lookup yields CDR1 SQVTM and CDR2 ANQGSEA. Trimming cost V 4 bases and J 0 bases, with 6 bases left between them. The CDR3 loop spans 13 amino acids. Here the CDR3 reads CSVGEPNTGELFF. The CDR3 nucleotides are TGCAGCGTTGGCGAACCGAACACCGGGGAGCTGTTTTTT.

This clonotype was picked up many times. CDR3 DNA sequence: TGTGCCAGCAGCACAGACAGGGGGTTGGGCAATCAGCCCCAGCATTTT. Amino acid sequence: CASSTDRGLGNQPQHF. V gene TRBV7-8 combines with J gene TRBJ1-5; 9 bases align to TRBD1. The CDR3 length is 16 residues. CDR1 SGHVS and CDR2 FQNEAQ come from the germline V gene. V shed 5 bases, J shed 2 bases, and the junction held 7 bases outside the gene matches.

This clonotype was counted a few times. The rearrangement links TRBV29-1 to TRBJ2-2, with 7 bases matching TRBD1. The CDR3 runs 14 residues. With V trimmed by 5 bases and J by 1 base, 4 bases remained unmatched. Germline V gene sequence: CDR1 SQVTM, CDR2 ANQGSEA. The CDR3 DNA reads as TGCAGCGTTACAGGGGCCCTGAACACCGGGGAGCTGTTTTTT. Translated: CSVTGALNTGELFF.

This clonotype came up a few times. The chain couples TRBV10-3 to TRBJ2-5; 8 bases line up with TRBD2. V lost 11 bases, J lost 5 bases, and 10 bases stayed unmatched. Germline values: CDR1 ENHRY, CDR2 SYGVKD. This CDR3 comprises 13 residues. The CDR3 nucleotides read TGTGCCGCTTCCGGGACTAGAGGCGAGACCCAGTACTTC. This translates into CAASGTRGETQYF.

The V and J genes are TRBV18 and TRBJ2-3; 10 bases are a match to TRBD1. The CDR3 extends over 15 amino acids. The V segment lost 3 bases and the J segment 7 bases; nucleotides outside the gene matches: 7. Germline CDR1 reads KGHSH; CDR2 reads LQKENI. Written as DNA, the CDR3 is TGTGCCAGCTCACCTCCGGGACAGGGGTCATATACGCAGTATTTT. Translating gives CASSPPGQGSYTQYF.

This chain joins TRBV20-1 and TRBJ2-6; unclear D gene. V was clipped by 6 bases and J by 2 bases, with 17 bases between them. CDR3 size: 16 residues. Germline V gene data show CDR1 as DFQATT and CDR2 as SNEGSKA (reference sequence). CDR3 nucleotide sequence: TGCAGTGCCCCGGCGGCTCACCTCGCTGGGGCCAACGTCCTGACTTTC. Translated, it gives CSAPAAHLAGANVLTF.

CDR3 protein: CATNRDRGYNEQFF. CDR3 DNA sequence: TGTGCCACCAACCGGGACAGGGGGTACAATGAGCAGTTCTTC. This chain uses TRBV6-1 with TRBJ2-1; 11 bases fit TRBD1. The V segment lost 10 bases and the J segment 4 bases; nucleotides outside the gene matches: 6. Per the germline V gene, CDR1 is MNHNS and CDR2 is SASEGT. The CDR3 consists of 14 residues.